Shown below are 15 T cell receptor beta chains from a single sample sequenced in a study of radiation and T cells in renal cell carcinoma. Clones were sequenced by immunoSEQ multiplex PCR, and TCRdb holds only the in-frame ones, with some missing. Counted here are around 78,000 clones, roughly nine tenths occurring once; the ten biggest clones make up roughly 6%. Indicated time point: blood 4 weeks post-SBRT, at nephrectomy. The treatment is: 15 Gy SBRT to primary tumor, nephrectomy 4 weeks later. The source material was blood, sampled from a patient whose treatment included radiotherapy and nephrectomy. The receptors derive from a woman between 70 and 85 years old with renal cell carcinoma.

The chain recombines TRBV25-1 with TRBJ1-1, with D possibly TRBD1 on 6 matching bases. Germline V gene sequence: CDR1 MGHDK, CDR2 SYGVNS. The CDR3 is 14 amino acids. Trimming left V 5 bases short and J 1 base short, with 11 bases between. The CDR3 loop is CASSLTGTNTEAFF. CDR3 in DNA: TGTGCCAGCAGTCTTACAGGGACGAACACTGAAGCTTTCTTT.

The CDR3 sequence: CASSQDQGGNEQFF. DNA of the CDR3: TGCGCCAGCAGCCAAGATCAGGGCGGCAATGAGCAGTTCTTC. The rearrangement links TRBV4-3 to TRBJ2-1, with D possibly TRBD1 on 5 matching bases. CDR3 length: 14 amino acids. Germline lookup yields CDR1 LGHNA and CDR2 YSLEER. V shed 0 bases and J shed 6 bases, with 9 bases lying between them.

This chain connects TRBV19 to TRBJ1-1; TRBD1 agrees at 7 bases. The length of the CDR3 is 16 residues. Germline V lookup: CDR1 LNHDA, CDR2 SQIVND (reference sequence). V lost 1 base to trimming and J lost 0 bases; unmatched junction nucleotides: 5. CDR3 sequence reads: CASSIGGQIMNTEAFF. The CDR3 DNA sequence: TGTGCCAGTAGTATAGGGGGACAGATCATGAACACTGAAGCTTTCTTT. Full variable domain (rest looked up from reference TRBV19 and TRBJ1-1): DGGITQSPKYLFRKEGQNVTLSCEQNLNHDAMYWYRQDPGQGLRLIYYSQIVNDFQKGDIAEGYSVSREKKESFPLTVTSAQKNPTAFYLCASSIGGQIMNTEAFFGQGTRLTVV.

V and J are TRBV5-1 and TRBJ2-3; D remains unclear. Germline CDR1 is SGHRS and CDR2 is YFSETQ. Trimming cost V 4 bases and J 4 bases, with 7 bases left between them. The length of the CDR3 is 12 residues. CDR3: CASSRSADTQYF. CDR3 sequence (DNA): TGCGCCAGCAGCAGAAGTGCAGATACGCAGTATTTT.

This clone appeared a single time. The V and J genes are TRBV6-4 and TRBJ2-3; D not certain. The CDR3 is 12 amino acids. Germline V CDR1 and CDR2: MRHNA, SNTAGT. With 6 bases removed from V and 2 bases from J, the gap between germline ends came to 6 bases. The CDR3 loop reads CASSDSTDTQYF. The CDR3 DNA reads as TGTGCCAGCAGCGATTCCACAGATACGCAGTATTTT.

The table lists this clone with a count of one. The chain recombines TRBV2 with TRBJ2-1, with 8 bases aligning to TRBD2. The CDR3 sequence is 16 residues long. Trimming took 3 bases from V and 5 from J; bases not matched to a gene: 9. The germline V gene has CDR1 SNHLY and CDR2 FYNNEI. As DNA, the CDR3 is TGTGCCAGCAGTGACCCAGCGGGGGCCCCCAACAATGAGCAGTTCTTC. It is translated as CASSDPAGAPNNEQFF.

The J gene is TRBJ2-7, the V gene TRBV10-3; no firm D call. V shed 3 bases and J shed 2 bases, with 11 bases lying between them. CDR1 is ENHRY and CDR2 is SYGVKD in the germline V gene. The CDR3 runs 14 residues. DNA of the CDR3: TGTGCCATCAGTGAACAACAGAAGACCTACGAGCAGTACTTC. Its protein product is CAISEQQKTYEQYF.

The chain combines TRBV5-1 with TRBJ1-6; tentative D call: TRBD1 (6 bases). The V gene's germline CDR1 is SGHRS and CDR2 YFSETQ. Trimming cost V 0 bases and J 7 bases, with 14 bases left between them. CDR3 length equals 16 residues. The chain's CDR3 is CASSLEGDRRNSPLHF. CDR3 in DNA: TGCGCCAGCAGCTTGGAGGGAGACAGGCGGAATTCACCCCTCCACTTT.

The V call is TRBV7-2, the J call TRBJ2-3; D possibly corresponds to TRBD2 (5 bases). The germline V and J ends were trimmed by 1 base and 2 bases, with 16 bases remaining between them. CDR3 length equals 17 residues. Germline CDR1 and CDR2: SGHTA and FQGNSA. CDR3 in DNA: TGTGCCAGCAGCTTAGGGGCGGGCACCAAATTCACAGATACGCAGTATTTT. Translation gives CASSLGAGTKFTDTQYF.

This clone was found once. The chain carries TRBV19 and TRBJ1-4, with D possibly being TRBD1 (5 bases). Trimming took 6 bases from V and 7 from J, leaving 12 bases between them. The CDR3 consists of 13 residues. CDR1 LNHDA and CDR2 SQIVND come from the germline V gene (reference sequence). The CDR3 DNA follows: TGTGCCAGTAGGGGGGAGTTCAGTGAAAAACTGTTTTTT. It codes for CASRGEFSEKLFF.

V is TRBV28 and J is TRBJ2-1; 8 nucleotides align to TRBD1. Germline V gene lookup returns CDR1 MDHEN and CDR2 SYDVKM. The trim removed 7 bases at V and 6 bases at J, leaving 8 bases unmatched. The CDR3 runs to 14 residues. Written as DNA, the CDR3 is TGTGCCAGCACCACAGGGGGTCCGCCCAATGAGCAGTTCTTC. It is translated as CASTTGGPPNEQFF.

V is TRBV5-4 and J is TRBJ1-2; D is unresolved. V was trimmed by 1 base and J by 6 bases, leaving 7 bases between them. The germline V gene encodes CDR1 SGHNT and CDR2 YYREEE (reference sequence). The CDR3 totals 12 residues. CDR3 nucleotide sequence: TGTGCCAGCAGCTTGACCCCAAATGGCTACACCTTC. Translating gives CASSLTPNGYTF.

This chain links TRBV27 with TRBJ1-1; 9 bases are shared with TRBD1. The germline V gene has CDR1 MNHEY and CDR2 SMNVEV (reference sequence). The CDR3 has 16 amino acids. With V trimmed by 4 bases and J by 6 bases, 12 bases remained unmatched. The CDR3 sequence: CASSWGFDRGYAEAFF. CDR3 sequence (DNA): TGTGCCAGCAGTTGGGGATTCGACAGGGGGTACGCTGAAGCTTTCTTT.

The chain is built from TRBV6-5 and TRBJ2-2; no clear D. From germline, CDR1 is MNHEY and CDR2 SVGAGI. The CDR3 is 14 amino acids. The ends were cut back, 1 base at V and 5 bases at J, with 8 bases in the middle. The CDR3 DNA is TGTGCCAGCAGTTACTACCGACAAACCGGGGAGCTGTTTTTT. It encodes CASSYYRQTGELFF.

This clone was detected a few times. This CDR3 is CASSLMNTEAFF. CDR3 DNA: TGTGCCAGCAGCTTGATGAACACTGAAGCTTTCTTT. V and J are TRBV7-9 and TRBJ1-1, with D uncertain. V was pared by 3 bases and J by 0 bases, with 2 bases between. Germline V gene lookup returns CDR1 SEHNR and CDR2 FQNEAQ (reference sequence). The CDR3 consists of 12 residues.